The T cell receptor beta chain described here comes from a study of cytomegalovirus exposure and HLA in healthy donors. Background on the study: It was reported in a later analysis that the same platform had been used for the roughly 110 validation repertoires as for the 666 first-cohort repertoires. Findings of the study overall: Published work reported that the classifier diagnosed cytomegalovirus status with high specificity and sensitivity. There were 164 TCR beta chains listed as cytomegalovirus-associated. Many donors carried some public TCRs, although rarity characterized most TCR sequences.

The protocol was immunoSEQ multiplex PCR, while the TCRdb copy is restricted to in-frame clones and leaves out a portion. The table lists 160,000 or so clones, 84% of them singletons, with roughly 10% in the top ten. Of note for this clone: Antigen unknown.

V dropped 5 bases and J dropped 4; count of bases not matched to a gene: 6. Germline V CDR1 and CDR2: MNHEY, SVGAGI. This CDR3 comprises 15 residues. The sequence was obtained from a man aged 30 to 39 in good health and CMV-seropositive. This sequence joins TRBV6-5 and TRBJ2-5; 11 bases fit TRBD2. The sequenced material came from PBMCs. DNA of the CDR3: TGTGCCAGCAGTCAACTAGCGGGAGTAGGAGAGACCCAGTACTTC. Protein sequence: CASSQLAGVGETQYF.